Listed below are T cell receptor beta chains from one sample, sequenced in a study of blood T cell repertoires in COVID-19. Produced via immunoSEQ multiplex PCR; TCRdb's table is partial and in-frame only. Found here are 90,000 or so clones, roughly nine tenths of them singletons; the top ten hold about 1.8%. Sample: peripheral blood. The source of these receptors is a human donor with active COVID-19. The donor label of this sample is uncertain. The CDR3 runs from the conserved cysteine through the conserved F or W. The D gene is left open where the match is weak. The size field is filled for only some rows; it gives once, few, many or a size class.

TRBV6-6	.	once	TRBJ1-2	CASSYAQGKGSF	TGTGCCAGCAGTTACGCACAGGGAAAAGGGTCCTTC
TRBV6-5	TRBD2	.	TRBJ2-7	CASSAAGTSQNALYF	TGTGCCAGCAGCGCCGCAGGGACTAGTCAAAACGCCCTGTACTTC
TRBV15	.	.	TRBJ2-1	CATSGGLQHEQFF	TGTGCCACCAGCGGAGGACTTCAACATGAGCAGTTCTTC
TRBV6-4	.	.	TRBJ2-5	CASSRDIQETQYF	TGTGCCAGCAGCCGGGACATACAAGAGACCCAGTACTTC
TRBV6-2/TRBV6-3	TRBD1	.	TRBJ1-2	CASSTTSGTGNYGYTF	TGTGCCAGCAGTACCACCTCCGGGACAGGGAACTATGGCTACACCTTC
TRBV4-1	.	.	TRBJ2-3	CASAGTSSTDTQYF	TGCGCCAGCGCCGGGACTTCAAGCACAGATACGCAGTATTTT
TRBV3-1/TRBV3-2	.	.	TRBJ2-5	CASSLPAGVKETQYF	TGTGCCAGCAGCCTCCCTGCAGGGGTGAAGGAGACCCAGTACTTC
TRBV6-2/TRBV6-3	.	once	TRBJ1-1	CASSPGRVTEAFF	TGTGCCAGCAGTCCAGGGAGGGTCACTGAAGCTTTCTTT
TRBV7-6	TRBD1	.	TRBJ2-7	CASSPTTGATYEQYF	TGTGCCAGCAGCCCAACTACAGGGGCCACCTACGAGCAGTACTTC
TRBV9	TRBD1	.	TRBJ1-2	CASSVAGQGRGYTF	TGTGCCAGCAGCGTAGCTGGACAGGGCCGTGGCTACACCTTC
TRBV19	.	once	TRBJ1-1	CATYRDTTGAFF	TGTGCCACCTACCGGGACACTACGGGTGCTTTCTTT
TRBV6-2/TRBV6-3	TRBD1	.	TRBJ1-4	CASSTGKGAREKLFF	TGTGCCAGCAGTACAGGGAAGGGGGCGAGAGAGAAACTGTTTTTT
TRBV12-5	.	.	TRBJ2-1	CASGTLGGSYNEQFF	TGTGCTAGTGGGACCCTCGGGGGCTCCTACAATGAGCAGTTCTTC
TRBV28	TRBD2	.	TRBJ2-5	CASSPRRTSGGGETQYF	TGTGCCAGCAGCCCCCGTAGGACTAGCGGGGGCGGAGAGACCCAGTACTTC
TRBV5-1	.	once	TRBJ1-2	CASSPKGRDTLYGYTF	TGCGCCAGCAGCCCGAAGGGGAGGGATACCCTCTATGGCTACACCTTC
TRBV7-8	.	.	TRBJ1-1	CASSLEESTEAFF	TGTGCCAGCAGCTTAGAGGAGAGCACTGAAGCTTTCTTT
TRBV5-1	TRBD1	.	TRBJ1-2	CASSSGTGGGGYTF	TGCGCCAGCAGCTCCGGGACAGGGGGCGGCGGCTACACCTTC
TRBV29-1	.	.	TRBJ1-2	CSVEGWSTNYGYTF	TGCAGCGTTGAAGGGTGGTCTACTAACTATGGCTACACCTTC
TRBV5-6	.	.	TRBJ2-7	CATRRWSSYEQYF	TGTGCCACCAGACGGTGGAGCTCCTACGAGCAGTACTTC
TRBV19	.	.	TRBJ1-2	CASSRREMGDDGYTF	TGTGCCAGTAGTAGGCGGGAAATGGGAGACGATGGCTACACCTTC
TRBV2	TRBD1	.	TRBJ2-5	CASRDRPGETQYF	TGTGCCAGCAGGGACAGGCCGGGGGAGACCCAGTACTTC
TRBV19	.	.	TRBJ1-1	CASSKSVRAQAFF	TGTGCCAGTAGTAAGTCCGTCAGGGCGCAGGCTTTCTTT
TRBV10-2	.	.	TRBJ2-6	CASSDAGQGFSGANVLTF	TGCGCCAGCAGTGATGCCGGTCAGGGGTTCTCTGGGGCCAACGTCCTGACTTTC
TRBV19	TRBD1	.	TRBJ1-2	CASSIGQGKSNYGYTF	TGTGCCAGTAGTATCGGACAGGGAAAGTCGAACTATGGCTACACCTTC
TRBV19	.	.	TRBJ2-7	CASSTQGFEQYF	TGTGCCAGTAGTACCCAGGGGTTCGAGCAGTACTTC
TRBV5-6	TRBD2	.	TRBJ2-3	CASSAGTSSQDTQYF	TGTGCCAGCAGCGCTGGGACTAGCTCACAGGATACGCAGTATTTT
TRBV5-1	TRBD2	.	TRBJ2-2	CASSLETSEAGELFF	TGCGCCAGCAGCTTGGAGACTAGCGAGGCCGGGGAGCTGTTTTTT
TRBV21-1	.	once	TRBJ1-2	CASTWGQGAGGYTF	.